This TCR beta chain was profiled in a study of blood T cell repertoires in COVID-19. About the study: The origin of the acute and convalescent COVID-19 samples was the United States, Italy and Spain. PBMCs, B-cell-depleted T cells, or T cells provided the cDNA or gDNA that made up the material.

This CDR3 spans 14 amino acids. Trimming shortened V by 5 bases and J by 0 bases, and 8 bases separated the two germline ends. Germline V gene sequence: CDR1 MNHEY, CDR2 SVGAGI. Per the original data handling: Estimated nucleated cell counts came from reference gene primer amplification. Some clones are missing from TCRdb's copy, which holds only in-frame ones; the method was immunoSEQ multiplex PCR. V, J and clone size derive from that table, while D and trimming were established from the DNA sequence. The table records about 150,000 clones, roughly 90% of them present only once. The sequencing input was peripheral blood. This chain uses TRBV6-5 with TRBJ1-3; D gene unclear. The receptor comes from a woman in her fifties or sixties with active or convalescent COVID-19. The DNA for the CDR3 is TGTGCCAGCAGTCCAGTATTCTCTGGAAACACCATATATTTT. This encodes CASSPVFSGNTIYF.